Detailed here is one T cell receptor beta chain. The source of the sample is a study of blood T cell repertoires in COVID-19. Study-wide background: The origin of the acute and convalescent COVID-19 samples was the United States, Italy and Spain. From T cells, B-cell-depleted T cells, or PBMCs came the material, which was cDNA or gDNA.

Authors' processing steps: Amplification from reference gene primers served as the basis for estimated nucleated cell counts. Sequenced by immunoSEQ multiplex PCR; TCRdb stores in-frame clones only, minus some. Clonal size and the V and J genes are those of that table, whereas D and trimming came from the DNA. Of a few hundred thousand clones listed, roughly 88% are singletons. CDR3 length: 11 amino acids. The sequenced material came from peripheral blood. The rearrangement uses TRBV12-3 or TRBV12-4 and TRBJ1-2, with 7 bases identical to TRBD1. The receptor was derived from a woman in her thirties or forties who had recovered from COVID-19. CDR3 protein: CSTGDNYGYTF. CDR3 nucleotides: TGTTCAACAGGGGATAACTATGGCTACACCTTC.